One and the same sample provided the 26 T cell receptor beta chains below, sequenced in a study of T-cell reconstitution after alpha-beta-depleted transplantation in children. Preparing the TCRbeta library involved the use of unique molecular identifiers. TCRdb re-called the PCR reads with MiXCR, one entry per CDR3 protein. The sample includes 500,000 or so distinct CDR3 sequences, 32% of them seen just once. Material: PBMCs from the stem cell graft donor, obtained from the stem cell graft. These receptors were taken from a human donor who donated a stem cell graft to a child with aplastic anemia.

J is TRBJ2-3 and V is TRBV10-3; TRBD2 matches at 13 bases. Germline CDR1 is ENHRY and CDR2 is SYGVKD. The ends lost 6 bases at V and 4 bases at J; junction bases unmatched: 10. This CDR3 contains 17 residues. The CDR3 nucleotides are TGTGCCATCAGGCCTAGGACTAGCGGGAGTAACCCAGATACGCAGTATTTT. It codes for CAIRPRTSGSNPDTQYF.

This chain joins TRBV6-1 and TRBJ1-1; TRBD1 matches 8 bases. The CDR3 totals 15 residues. The germline CDR1 and CDR2 sequences are MNHNS and SASEGT. Trimming took 6 bases from V and 4 from J; bases not matched to a gene: 10. The CDR3 protein is CASSPSDREGTEAFF. CDR3 nucleotide sequence: TGTGCCAGCAGCCCTTCGGACAGGGAAGGCACTGAAGCTTTCTTT.

This sequence joins TRBV25-1 and TRBJ1-2, with D hard to call. The CDR3 runs to 16 residues. Germline loops: CDR1 MGHDK, CDR2 SYGVNS. Between the trimmed V and J ends, which lost 1 base and 8 bases, there was a span of 20 bases. CDR3 amino acids: CASSESGGPAVGGYTF. In DNA, the CDR3 is TGTGCCAGCAGTGAATCGGGAGGGCCCGCGGTGGGGGGCTACACCTTC.

The chain uses TRBV10-3 and TRBJ2-3, with a possible D match to TRBD2 (7 bases). Per germline, CDR1 ENHRY and CDR2 SYGVKD. The CDR3 contains 14 residues. Trimming took off 8 bases at V and 2 bases at J, with 14 bases between the two ends. The CDR3 sequence is CAIGGGPLTDTQYF. The CDR3 nucleotides are TGTGCCATCGGCGGGGGCCCTCTCACAGATACGCAGTATTTT.

This clonotype was seen a few times. CDR3 protein: CSARDGAGGDTQYF. CDR3 sequence (DNA): TGCAGTGCTAGAGATGGAGCGGGAGGAGATACGCAGTATTTT. The chain carries TRBV20-1 and TRBJ2-3, with 9 bases matching TRBD2. The CDR3 is made up of 14 amino acids. Germline V CDR1 and CDR2: DFQATT, SNEGSKA (reference sequence). After removal of 0 bases from V and 5 bases from J, the junction contained 3 bases not matched to a gene.

The genes are TRBV5-1 and TRBJ2-1; 8 bases line up with TRBD2. After removal of 1 base from V and 5 bases from J, the junction contained 5 bases not matched to a gene. From germline, CDR1 is SGHRS and CDR2 YFSETQ. The CDR3 runs 15 residues. CDR3 sequence (DNA): TGCGCCAGCAGCTTGAGCGCGGGAGGCCACAATGAGCAGTTCTTC. Its translation: CASSLSAGGHNEQFF.

This clonotype was seen more than once but under ten times. V usage is TRBV12-3 or TRBV12-4 and J usage is TRBJ1-6, with TRBD1 matching over 10 bases. The V gene end was trimmed by 6 bases and the J gene end by 7 bases; junction bases not matched to a gene: 6. The CDR3 extends over 15 amino acids. In nucleotides, the CDR3 is TGTGCCAGCAGCGACCGGGGACAGGGGAATTCACCCCTCCACTTT. This encodes CASSDRGQGNSPLHF.

CDR3 sequence: CASSFFSKEKLFF. The DNA of the CDR3 is TGTGCCAGCAGCTTTTTCTCGAAGGAAAAACTGTTTTTT. The V and J genes are TRBV7-9 and TRBJ1-4; no clear D gene. Trimming shortened V by 3 bases and J by 8 bases, and 10 bases separated the two germline ends. CDR1 and CDR2 (germline): SEHNR, FQNEAQ (reference sequence). The CDR3 totals 13 residues.

The chain employs TRBV10-2 and TRBJ2-1; D is unclear. CDR3 length: 12 amino acids. V lost 8 bases and J lost 10, with 15 bases in between. Germline V gene sequence: CDR1 WSHSY, CDR2 SAAADI. The CDR3 region has the DNA TGCGCCAGCCATCTTCTAGGTGGCGAGCAGTTCTTC. Protein product: CASHLLGGEQFF.

The chain joins TRBV11-1 to TRBJ2-1; D might be TRBD2 (6 bases). V was pared by 5 bases and J by 0 bases, with 14 bases between. In germline, CDR1 is SGHAT, CDR2 FQDESV (reference sequence). The CDR3 length is 16 residues. The CDR3 protein is CASSTRWDSSYNEQFF. Written as DNA, the CDR3 is TGTGCCAGCAGCACGCGGTGGGACTCCTCCTACAATGAGCAGTTCTTC.

The V gene is TRBV4-3, the J gene TRBJ2-7; TRBD2 aligns across 7 bases. Germline V gives CDR1 LGHNA, CDR2 YSLEER. V was pared by 2 bases and J by 3 bases, with 4 bases of the junction left unmatched. The CDR3 has 14 amino acids. The CDR3 loop reads CASSQFGGSYEQYF. The CDR3 region has the DNA TGCGCCAGCAGCCAATTTGGCGGGAGCTACGAGCAGTACTTC.

The CDR3, as DNA: TGTGCCAGCAGTATCACAGGGAGGTCCACTGAAGCTTTCTTT. Translated, it gives CASSITGRSTEAFF. The chain recombines TRBV12-3 or TRBV12-4 with TRBJ1-1, with D maybe TRBD1 (6 bases). V shed 5 bases and J shed 4 bases, with 14 bases lying between them. This CDR3 region has 14 residues.

This clonotype has only a few counts. This rearrangement joins TRBV5-1 to TRBJ2-5, with D unresolved. V was pared by 5 bases and J by 5 bases, with 7 bases between. CDR1 is SGHRS, CDR2 YFSETQ, per germline. This CDR3 has 11 amino acids. The CDR3 sequence: CASRVSETQYF. Written as DNA, the CDR3 is TGCGCCAGCAGGGTTAGTGAGACCCAGTACTTC.

The chain is built from TRBV5-1 and TRBJ2-7; TRBD2 is a possible D gene (6 bases). The V end lost 3 bases, the J end lost 0 bases, and 13 bases lay between the germline ends. Germline V gene lookup returns CDR1 SGHRS and CDR2 YFSETQ. The CDR3 is 15 residues long. This CDR3 reads CASSWGTVSSYEQYF. CDR3 sequence (DNA): TGCGCCAGCAGCTGGGGGACTGTGAGCTCCTACGAGCAGTACTTC. The full variable domain, its missing parts supplied by reference TRBV5-1 and TRBJ2-7, is KAGVTQTPRYLIKTRGQQVTLSCSPISGHRSVSWYQQTPGQGLQFLFEYFSETQRNKGNFPGRFSGRQFSNSRSEMNVSTLELGDSALYLCASSWGTVSSYEQYFGPGTRLTVT.

The chain employs TRBV12-3 or TRBV12-4 and TRBJ2-1; D could derive from TRBD1 or TRBD2 (5 bases each). Trimming stripped 2 bases from V and 1 base from J, with 6 bases between. There are 14 residues in the CDR3. The chain's CDR3 is CASSLWGSYNEQFF. The CDR3 nucleotides are TGTGCCAGCAGTTTATGGGGGTCCTACAATGAGCAGTTCTTC.

This chain's CDR3 is CATSAGGQTRYEKLFF. For the CDR3, the DNA is TGTGCCACCAGTGCCGGGGGACAGACCAGATATGAAAAACTGTTTTTT. The chain recombines TRBV24-1 with TRBJ1-4; TRBD1 matches 7 bases. Germline V gene data show CDR1 as KGHDR and CDR2 as SFDVKD. With 5 bases clipped from V and 6 bases from J, the junction kept 11 bases outside the gene matches. The CDR3 loop spans 16 amino acids.

This clonotype was detected a few times. The V gene is TRBV29-1, the J gene TRBJ1-1; weak D call: TRBD1 (6 bases). The V gene's germline CDR1 is SQVTM and CDR2 ANQGSEA. This CDR3 contains 17 residues. Trimming shortened V by 3 bases and J by 4 bases, and 24 bases separated the two germline ends. The CDR3 coding sequence is TGCAGCGTTGAGTGGCGAGGGGGTTCCCTTCCAGGCACTGAAGCTTTCTTT. It translates to CSVEWRGGSLPGTEAFF. Complete variable domain (other parts from reference TRBV29-1 and TRBJ1-1): SAVISQKPSRDICQRGTSLTIQCQVDSQVTMMFWYRQQPGQSLTLIATANQGSEATYESGFVIDKFPISRPNLTFSTLTVSNMSPEDSSIYLCSVEWRGGSLPGTEAFFGQGTRLTVV.

The rearrangement links TRBV28 to TRBJ2-3; D gene ambiguous. Per germline, CDR1 MDHEN and CDR2 SYDVKM. The V and J ends lost 8 bases and 0 bases respectively, with 9 bases between them. This CDR3 is 13 amino acids long. In DNA form, the CDR3 reads TGTGCCAGCGAGTATACTAGCACAGATACGCAGTATTTT. Its protein is CASEYTSTDTQYF.

In its sample, this clonotype was seen a few times. The junction shows a germline mismatch at one end, possibly a read error. CDR3 nucleotide sequence: TGTGCCAGCAGCCCCAGGATTAACGAGGGCTACACCTTT. It yields the protein CASSPRINEGYTF. The chain combines TRBV14 with TRBJ1-2, with no clear D. The germline V gene encodes CDR1 SGHDN and CDR2 FVKESK. The CDR3 runs to 13 residues.

This clonotype was seen more than once but under ten times. This chain links TRBV13 with TRBJ2-7; either TRBD1 or TRBD2 may fit D (5 bases each). The V and J ends lost 5 bases and 6 bases respectively, with 11 bases between them. The germline V gene encodes CDR1 PRHDT and CDR2 FYEKMQ (reference sequence). The CDR3 is 12 amino acids. The CDR3 region has the DNA TGTGCCAGCAGCCTAGACGGGGCCGAGCAGTACGTC. Protein sequence: CASSLDGAEQYV.

This clonotype was observed a few times. J is TRBJ2-2 and V is TRBV20-1; either TRBD1 or TRBD2 may supply D (5 bases each). CDR1 is DFQATT and CDR2 is SNEGSKA in the germline V gene (reference sequence). V dropped 3 bases and J dropped 1 base, with 9 bases sitting between them. CDR3 length: 14 residues. The CDR3 DNA reads TGCAGTGCTAGGGGGGAGTTGAACACCGGGGAGCTGTTTTTT. Its protein is CSARGELNTGELFF.

The chain combines TRBV29-1 with TRBJ2-2; no definite D call. From germline, CDR1 is SQVTM and CDR2 ANQGSEA. V gave up 4 bases and J gave up 7 bases, with 4 bases separating them. This CDR3 contains 10 residues. The CDR3 loop reads CSVGDGELFF. For the CDR3, the DNA is TGCAGCGTTGGAGACGGGGAGCTGTTTTTT.

The rearrangement links TRBV7-2 to TRBJ2-3; 9 bases agree with TRBD1. Germline V gene lookup returns CDR1 SGHTA and CDR2 FQGNSA. J lost 6 bases, V lost 1 base, and 5 bases had no gene match. The CDR3 contains 15 residues. The CDR3 DNA sequence: TGTGCCAGCAGCTTAGTACAGGGGGCCCCGGATACGCAGTATTTT. Residues: CASSLVQGAPDTQYF. The full variable domain, with the rest looked up from reference TRBV7-2 and TRBJ2-3, is GAGVSQSPSNKVTEKGKDVELRCDPISGHTALYWYRQSLGQGLEFLIYFQGNSAPDKSGLPSDRFSAERTGGSVSTLTIQRTQQEDSAVYLCASSLVQGAPDTQYFGPGTRLTVL.

In nucleotides, the CDR3 is TGCAGTGCTTTAGACAGGAGAAACGAAAAACTGTTTTTT. This codes for CSALDRRNEKLFF. The genes are TRBV20-1 and TRBJ1-4; TRBD1 might be the D (6 bases). V was pared by 5 bases and J by 8 bases, with 15 bases between. The germline V gene encodes CDR1 DFQATT and CDR2 SNEGSKA (reference sequence). The CDR3 spans 13 residues.

The CDR3 is CASRGDADTIYF. The CDR3 bases are TGTGCCAGCAGAGGGGACGCGGACACCATATATTTT. This chain joins TRBV12-3 or TRBV12-4 and TRBJ1-3; maybe TRBD1 (5 bases). The CDR3 is 12 amino acids. V gave up 6 bases and J gave up 8 bases, with 11 bases separating them.

This clonotype was recorded at least ten times. The chain combines TRBV29-1 with TRBJ1-5; D call uncertain. The CDR3 extends over 13 amino acids. In germline, CDR1 is SQVTM, CDR2 ANQGSEA. Trimming left V 4 bases short and J 3 bases short, with 10 bases between. The CDR3 region is CSVVEGFNQPQHF. CDR3 sequence (DNA): TGCAGCGTTGTTGAGGGATTCAATCAGCCCCAGCATTTT.